These T cell receptor beta chains were read from a single sample in a study of shared clonotypes between healthy human individuals. The method was immunoSEQ multiplex PCR; TCRdb's version includes in-frame clones alone and lacks a portion of them. Altogether nearly 1,000,000 clones are present, 60% to 85% being singletons, with the ten largest covering around 1.4%. The specimen sequenced was memory CD4+ T cells sorted from blood. The receptors were gathered from a man aged 18 to 29 in good health. CDR3s include the opening cysteine and the closing phenylalanine or tryptophan. The D gene is left open where the match is weak. Part of the rows lack a size; the others show once, few, many or a class for expanded clones.

D gene: -
clone size: few
V gene: TRBV29-1
J gene: TRBJ1-4
CDR3 protein: CSVGRDFNEKLFF
CDR3 DNA: TGCAGCGTTGGGAGGGACTTTAATGAAAAACTGTTTTTT

D gene: -
clone size: few
V gene: TRBV28
J gene: TRBJ1-5
CDR3 protein: CASREGSNQPQHF
CDR3 DNA: TGTGCCAGCAGGGAGGGAAGCAATCAGCCCCAGCATTTT

D gene: -
clone size: -
V gene: TRBV6-1
J gene: TRBJ2-3
CDR3 protein: CASSQLTLTDTQYF
CDR3 DNA: TGTGCCAGCAGTCAACTTACCCTCACAGATACGCAGTATTTT

D gene: TRBD2
clone size: -
V gene: TRBV9
J gene: TRBJ2-5
CDR3 protein: CASSVGAGVSGSQYF
CDR3 DNA: TGTGCCAGCAGCGTAGGAGCGGGAGTAAGTGGGTCCCAGTACTTC

D gene: -
clone size: -
V gene: TRBV6-5
J gene: TRBJ2-3
CDR3 protein: CASGGAATDTQYF
CDR3 DNA: TGTGCCAGCGGGGGAGCTGCCACAGATACGCAGTATTTT

D gene: -
clone size: -
V gene: TRBV10-3
J gene: TRBJ2-5
CDR3 protein: CAISFGAGETQYF
CDR3 DNA: TGTGCCATCAGTTTTGGCGCCGGGGAGACCCAGTACTTC

D gene: TRBD1
clone size: -
V gene: TRBV10-3
J gene: TRBJ2-5
CDR3 protein: CAISQGKQETQYF
CDR3 DNA: TGTGCCATCTCACAGGGGAAACAAGAGACCCAGTACTTC

D gene: -
clone size: -
V gene: TRBV6-1
J gene: TRBJ2-3
CDR3 protein: CASSELQGSTDTQYF
CDR3 DNA: TGTGCCAGCAGTGAACTCCAGGGGAGCACAGATACGCAGTATTTT

D gene: -
clone size: -
V gene: TRBV6-6
J gene: TRBJ2-5
CDR3 protein: CASRMDSTETQYF
CDR3 DNA: TGTGCCAGCAGAATGGACTCAACGGAGACCCAGTACTTC

D gene: -
clone size: few
V gene: TRBV7-3
J gene: TRBJ2-3
CDR3 protein: CASSSAPTDTQYF
CDR3 DNA: TGTGCCAGCAGCTCAGCTCCCACAGATACGCAGTATTTT

D gene: -
clone size: -
V gene: TRBV6-5
J gene: TRBJ2-2
CDR3 protein: CASRRTSIHTGELFF
CDR3 DNA: TGTGCCAGCAGGCGTACTAGCATCCACACCGGGGAGCTGTTTTTT

D gene: -
clone size: few
V gene: TRBV28
J gene: TRBJ2-3
CDR3 protein: CASSLPSTDTQYF
CDR3 DNA: TGTGCCAGCAGTTTGCCTAGCACAGATACGCAGTATTTT

D gene: TRBD1
clone size: -
V gene: TRBV5-8
J gene: TRBJ1-1
CDR3 protein: CASRDNRGRRNTEAFF
CDR3 DNA: TGTGCCAGCAGAGACAACAGGGGCCGGAGAAACACTGAAGCTTTCTTT

D gene: TRBD1
clone size: -
V gene: TRBV5-1
J gene: TRBJ2-2
CDR3 protein: CASSPPGQGRTGELFF
CDR3 DNA: TGCGCCAGCAGCCCCCCGGGACAGGGACGTACCGGGGAGCTGTTTTTT

D gene: TRBD1
clone size: -
V gene: TRBV7-2
J gene: TRBJ1-1
CDR3 protein: CASSPTGASTEAFF
CDR3 DNA: TGTGCCAGCAGCCCGACAGGGGCCAGCACTGAAGCTTTCTTT

D gene: TRBD1
clone size: once
V gene: TRBV11-3
J gene: TRBJ2-3
CDR3 protein: CASSKDRGSTDTQYF
CDR3 DNA: TGTGCCAGCAGCAAGGACAGGGGGTCGACAGATACGCAGTATTTT

D gene: -
clone size: few
V gene: TRBV18
J gene: TRBJ1-6
CDR3 protein: CASSIGGESPLHF
CDR3 DNA: TGTGCCAGCTCCATCGGGGGTGAATCACCCCTCCACTTT

D gene: TRBD1
clone size: -
V gene: TRBV7-9
J gene: TRBJ2-5
CDR3 protein: CASSLGLGSGQHQETQYF
CDR3 DNA: TGTGCCAGCAGCTTAGGACTGGGTTCGGGACAGCATCAAGAGACCCAGTACTTC

D gene: -
clone size: -
V gene: TRBV5-1
J gene: TRBJ2-2
CDR3 protein: CASSISLPRAGELFF
CDR3 DNA: TGCGCCAGCAGCATCTCTCTCCCCAGGGCCGGGGAGCTGTTTTTT

D gene: -
clone size: -
V gene: TRBV7-9
J gene: TRBJ2-6
CDR3 protein: CASSLSTGANVLTF
CDR3 DNA: TGTGCCAGCAGCTTAAGTACTGGGGCCAACGTCCTGACTTTC

D gene: TRBD1
clone size: -
V gene: TRBV28
J gene: TRBJ1-5
CDR3 protein: CASRPGQSHKQPQHF
CDR3 DNA: TGTGCCAGTCGACCGGGACAGAGCCATAAACAGCCCCAGCATTTT

D gene: -
clone size: few
V gene: TRBV14
J gene: TRBJ1-4
CDR3 protein: CASSQDLGMREKLFF
CDR3 DNA: TGTGCCAGCAGCCAAGATTTGGGGATGCGTGAAAAACTGTTTTTT

D gene: TRBD1
clone size: few
V gene: TRBV30
J gene: TRBJ1-2
CDR3 protein: CAWSGTGANYGYTF
CDR3 DNA: TGTGCCTGGAGTGGAACAGGGGCTAACTATGGCTACACCTTC